This TCR beta chain was found in a study of post-analysis software for immune sequencing data. Notes on this clonotype: As yet, its antigen is unknown.

Prepared libraries of TCR beta cDNA carried unique molecular identifiers. Using its own MiXCR run on the PCR reads, TCRdb lists one record per CDR3 protein. The table shows hundreds of thousands of distinct CDR3 sequences, with 25% to 30% occurring only once. Study-level findings and limits: Comparison of patients with controls showed 5 or 6 TRBV segments more frequent in patients, TRBV5-6, TRBV5-1 and TRBV20-1 among them.

V dropped 2 bases and J dropped 0; count of bases not matched to a gene: 3. This CDR3 comprises 15 residues. Germline loops: CDR1 WSHSY, CDR2 SAAADI. The sequence came from a girl aged 5 to 17 with multiple sclerosis. The J gene is TRBJ2-7, the V gene TRBV10-2; 8 bases map to TRBD2. Sequenced: blood. The CDR3 DNA is TGCGCCAGCAGTGAGACGGGGGGGTTCTCCTACGAGCAGTACTTC. Translation gives CASSETGGFSYEQYF.